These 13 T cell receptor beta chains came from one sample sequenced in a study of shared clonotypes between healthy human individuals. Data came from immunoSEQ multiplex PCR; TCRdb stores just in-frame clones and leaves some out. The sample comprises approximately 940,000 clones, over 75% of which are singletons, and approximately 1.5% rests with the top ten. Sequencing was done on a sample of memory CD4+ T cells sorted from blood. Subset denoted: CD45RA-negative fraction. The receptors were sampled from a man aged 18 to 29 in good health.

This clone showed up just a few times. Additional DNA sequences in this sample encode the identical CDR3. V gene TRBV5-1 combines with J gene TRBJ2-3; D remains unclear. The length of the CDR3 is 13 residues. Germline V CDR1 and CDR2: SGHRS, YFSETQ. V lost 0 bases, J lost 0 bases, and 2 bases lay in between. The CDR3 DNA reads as TGCGCCAGCAGCTTGGGAAGCACAGATACGCAGTATTTT. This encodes CASSLGSTDTQYF.

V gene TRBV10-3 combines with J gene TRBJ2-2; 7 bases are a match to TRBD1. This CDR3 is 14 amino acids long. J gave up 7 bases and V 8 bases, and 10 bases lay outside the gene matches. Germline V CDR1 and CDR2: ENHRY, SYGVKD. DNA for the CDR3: TGTGCCATCGGTCGGCAGGGGGTCGACGGGGAGCTGTTTTTT. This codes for CAIGRQGVDGELFF.

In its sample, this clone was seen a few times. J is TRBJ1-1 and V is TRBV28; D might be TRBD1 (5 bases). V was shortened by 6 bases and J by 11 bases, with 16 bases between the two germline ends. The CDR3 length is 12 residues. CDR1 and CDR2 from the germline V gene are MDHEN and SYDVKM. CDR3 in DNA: TGTGCCAGCAGCGTGGGGCAGGGTTTCGCTTTCTTT. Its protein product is CASSVGQGFAFF.

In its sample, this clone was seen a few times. The CDR3 here is CASTPDRGFTDTQYF. The CDR3 nucleotides read TGTGCCAGCACCCCAGACAGGGGGTTTACAGATACGCAGTATTTT. The chain combines TRBV2 with TRBJ2-3; 9 bases match TRBD1. The length of the CDR3 is 15 residues. Germline V lookup: CDR1 SNHLY, CDR2 FYNNEI. J lost 3 bases, V lost 7 bases, and 8 bases had no gene match.

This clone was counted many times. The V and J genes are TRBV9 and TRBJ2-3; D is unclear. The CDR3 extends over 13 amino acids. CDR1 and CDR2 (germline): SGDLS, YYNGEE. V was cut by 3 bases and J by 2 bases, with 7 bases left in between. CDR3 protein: CASSDRYTDTQYF. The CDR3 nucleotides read TGTGCCAGCAGCGATCGCTACACAGATACGCAGTATTTT.

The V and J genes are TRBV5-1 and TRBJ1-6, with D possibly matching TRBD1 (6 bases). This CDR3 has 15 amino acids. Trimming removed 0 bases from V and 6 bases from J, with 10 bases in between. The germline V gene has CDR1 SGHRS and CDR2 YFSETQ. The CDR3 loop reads CASSLGQASNSPLHF. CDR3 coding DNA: TGCGCCAGCAGCTTGGGACAGGCGAGTAATTCACCCCTCCACTTT.

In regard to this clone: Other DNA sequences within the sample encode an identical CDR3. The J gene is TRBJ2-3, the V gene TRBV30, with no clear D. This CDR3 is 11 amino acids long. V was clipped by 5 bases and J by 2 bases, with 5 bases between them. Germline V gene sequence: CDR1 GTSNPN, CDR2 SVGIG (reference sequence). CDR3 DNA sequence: TGTGCCTGGGGGCTCACAGATACGCAGTATTTT. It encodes CAWGLTDTQYF.

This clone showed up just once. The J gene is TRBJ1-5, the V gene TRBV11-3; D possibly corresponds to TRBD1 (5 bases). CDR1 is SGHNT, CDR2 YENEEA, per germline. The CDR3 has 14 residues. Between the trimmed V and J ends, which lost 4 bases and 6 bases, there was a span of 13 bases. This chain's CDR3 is CASSWNPRGQPQHF. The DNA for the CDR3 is TGTGCCAGCAGCTGGAACCCGAGGGGTCAGCCCCAGCATTTT.

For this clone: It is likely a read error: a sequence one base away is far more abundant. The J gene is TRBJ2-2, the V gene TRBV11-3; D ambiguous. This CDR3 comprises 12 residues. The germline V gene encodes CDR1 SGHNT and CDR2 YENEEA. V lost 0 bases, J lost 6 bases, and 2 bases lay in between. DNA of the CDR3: TGTGCCAGCAGCTTAGACGCCGGGGAGCTGTTTTTT. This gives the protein CASSLDAGELFF.

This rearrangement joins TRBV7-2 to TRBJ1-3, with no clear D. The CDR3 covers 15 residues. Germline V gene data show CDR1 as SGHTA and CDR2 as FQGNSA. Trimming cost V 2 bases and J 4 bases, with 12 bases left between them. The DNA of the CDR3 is TGTGCCAGCAGCTTAATGCGGGCGCAAGGAAACACCATATATTTT. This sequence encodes CASSLMRAQGNTIYF.

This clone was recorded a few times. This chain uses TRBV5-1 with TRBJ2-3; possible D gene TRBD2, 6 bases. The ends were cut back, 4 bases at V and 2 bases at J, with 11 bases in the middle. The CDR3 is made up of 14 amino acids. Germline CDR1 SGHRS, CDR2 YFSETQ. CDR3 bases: TGCGCCAGCAGCCCCGGGACTGACACAGATACGCAGTATTTT. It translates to CASSPGTDTDTQYF.

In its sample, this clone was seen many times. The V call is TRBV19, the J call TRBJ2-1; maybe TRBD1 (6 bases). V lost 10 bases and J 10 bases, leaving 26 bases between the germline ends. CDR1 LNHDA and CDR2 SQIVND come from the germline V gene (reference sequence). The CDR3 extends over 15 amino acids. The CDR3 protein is CATRRTGMLGWEQFF. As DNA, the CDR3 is TGTGCCACCAGGAGAACAGGGATGTTGGGATGGGAGCAGTTCTTC.

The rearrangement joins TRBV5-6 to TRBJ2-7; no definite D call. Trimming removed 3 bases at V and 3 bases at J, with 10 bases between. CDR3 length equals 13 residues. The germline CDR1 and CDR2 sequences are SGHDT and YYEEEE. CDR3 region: CASSSLEYYEQYF. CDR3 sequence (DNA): TGTGCCAGCAGCTCTCTGGAGTACTACGAGCAGTACTTC.